A selection of T cell receptor beta chains follows, all from one sample in a study of vaccination and CD4 T cells after COVID-19. Their recognized antigens are unknown. From the PCR reads, TCRdb called clonotypes with MiXCR, one entry per CDR3 protein. The profile shows about 12,000 distinct CDR3 sequences, around 50% of them singletons. Sequences were obtained from CD4+ T cells from blood, cultured in vitro. These receptors came from a human donor who had recovered from COVID-19. Both conserved end residues are part of each CDR3. Each record gives: CDR3 DNA, CDR3 protein, J gene, V gene, clone size, D gene. The D gene is left open where the match is weak. The size of a clone is reported for some rows only, either as once, few or many, or as a class for expanded clones.

TGTGCCAGTAGTATATCAGGGGCAGGGATCTCTGGAGGCTACACCTTC	CASSISGAGISGGYTF	TRBJ1-2	TRBV19	few	.
TGTGCCAGCAGCTCAACTAGCGGGCTTTCCTACGAGCAGTACTTC	CASSSTSGLSYEQYF	TRBJ2-7	TRBV2	once	TRBD2
TGTGCCAGCAGAGAGGACCCCTCATCGAGGGGCTACACCTTC	CASREDPSSRGYTF	TRBJ1-2	TRBV2	.	.
TGTGCCAGCTCACCGCGGACTAGCGGGAGGGTTGGCTCTGGGGCCAACGTCCTGACTTTC	CASSPRTSGRVGSGANVLTF	TRBJ2-6	TRBV18	few	TRBD2
TGCAGTGCTAGAGGGGCCGAGAAGGCTTTCTTT	CSARGAEKAFF	TRBJ1-1	TRBV20-1	.	.
TGCGCCAGCAGACGGGACAGCAACTACGAGCAGTACTTC	CASRRDSNYEQYF	TRBJ2-7	TRBV5-1	once	TRBD1
TGTGCCAGCAGCTTCTTCCCGCGCCGCGAGCAGTACTTC	CASSFFPRREQYF	TRBJ2-7	TRBV7-6	.	.
TGTGCCGGCAGCAGGGTCAGGGAGGAATCTAACTATGGCTACACCTTC	CAGSRVREESNYGYTF	TRBJ1-2	TRBV6-1	.	.
TGCGCCAGCAGTGGGGGACAGCAAGAGACCCAGTACTTC	CASSGGQQETQYF	TRBJ2-5	TRBV10-1	.	TRBD1
TGTGCCAGCAGTGAACGTCCTACAGATACGCAGTATTTT	CASSERPTDTQYF	TRBJ2-3	TRBV2	.	.
TGTGCCAGCAGCTTGGAAACGGGGGGAGATACGCAGTATTTT	CASSLETGGDTQYF	TRBJ2-3	TRBV5-8	.	TRBD2
TGTGCCAGCAGCCCCCAGTTGACACCGGGGGAGACCCAGTACTTC	CASSPQLTPGETQYF	TRBJ2-5	TRBV7-6	.	.
TGTGCCAGCTCCGGGGGAACGGGAGCGGGGAGGGAGACCCAGTACTTC	CASSGGTGAGRETQYF	TRBJ2-5	TRBV2	.	TRBD2
TGTGCCAGTAGTTTAAGGGGGCGCACAGATACGCAGTATTTT	CASSLRGRTDTQYF	TRBJ2-3	TRBV19	.	TRBD1
TGCAGTGCTATCGGGGGTACTGAAGCTTTCTTT	CSAIGGTEAFF	TRBJ1-1	TRBV20-1	.	.
TGTGCCAGCAGTGAATCGGGACAGGGTAACTATGGCTACACCTTC	CASSESGQGNYGYTF	TRBJ1-2	TRBV2	.	TRBD1
TGTGCCAGCAGCTTAGACAGCCACAACTACGAGCAGTACTTC	CASSLDSHNYEQYF	TRBJ2-7	TRBV11-2	.	.
TGTGCCAGTAGTATAGGGACACCGAGGGGATTGAATCAGCCCCAGCATTTT	CASSIGTPRGLNQPQHF	TRBJ1-5	TRBV19	few	.
TGCAGCGTTAACCATAGCGGACCTAACTACGAGCAGTACTTC	CSVNHSGPNYEQYF	TRBJ2-7	TRBV29-1	.	.
TGTGCCAGAAGCTTAGGCACCAACACTGAAGCTTTCTTT	CARSLGTNTEAFF	TRBJ1-1	TRBV5-3	.	.
TGTGCCAGTAGTAATGAACGGCTCTCCTACGAGCAGTACTTC	CASSNERLSYEQYF	TRBJ2-7	TRBV19	.	.
TGTGCCAGCAGTTCGGGACTAGCGGTTTACCAAGAGACCCAGTACTTC	CASSSGLAVYQETQYF	TRBJ2-5	TRBV6-5	.	TRBD2
TGTGCCAGCAGCCGTCTTCGACTAGCGGTTACCTACAATGAGCAGTTCTTC	CASSRLRLAVTYNEQFF	TRBJ2-1	TRBV7-8	.	TRBD2
TGTGCCAGCAGCTTAGGGCGCCAACAATACAATGAGCAGTTCTTC	CASSLGRQQYNEQFF	TRBJ2-1	TRBV7-9	few	.
TGTGCCAGCAGCTTAGGGACAGGGCTCAACACAGATACGCAGTATTTT	CASSLGTGLNTDTQYF	TRBJ2-3	TRBV7-3	.	TRBD1
TGTGCCAGCAGCTTAAAGGACAGGGGAGGCTACACCTTC	CASSLKDRGGYTF	TRBJ1-2	TRBV7-9	.	TRBD1
TGTGCCAGCAGCTTAGTTCAGGGTCCGGGTCCCCCGAATGTGCCCCAGCATTTT	CASSLVQGPGPPNVPQHF	TRBJ1-5	TRBV7-9	.	.
TGTGCCAGCAGTGAAACCAGACAGGGGGCATCGGGAACAGATACGCAGTATTTT	CASSETRQGASGTDTQYF	TRBJ2-3	TRBV2	few	TRBD1
TGTGCCAGCAGTACCCAGACAGGTCTTTGGAGAGCTTTCTTT	CASSTQTGLWRAFF	TRBJ1-1	TRBV6-1	once	.
TGTGCCAGCTCACCTCCCAGGGGGACCCACGAGCAGTACTTC	CASSPPRGTHEQYF	TRBJ2-7	TRBV18	.	TRBD1
TGTGCCAGCCATCGGGGACTAGCGGGAGGAGATACGCAGTATTTT	CASHRGLAGGDTQYF	TRBJ2-3	TRBV10-3	.	TRBD2
TGTGCCAGCAAATTGGACGGGGCGTTCGGTGGCTACACCTTC	CASKLDGAFGGYTF	TRBJ1-2	TRBV2	few	.
TGCAGTGCATTCCTCAAAAGGGGGGGGAAACTGTTTTTT	CSAFLKRGGKLFF	TRBJ2-2	TRBV20-1	few	.
TGTGCCAGCAGTTACGGGCACAGGGTGAACACTGAAGCTTTCTTT	CASSYGHRVNTEAFF	TRBJ1-1	TRBV6-5	.	.
TGTGCCAGCAGTGCGGGTACCCTAAGCACAGATACGCAGTATTTT	CASSAGTLSTDTQYF	TRBJ2-3	TRBV2	few	.
TGTGCCAGCAGCGCAGACGAGCTCGGTGGTGGCTACACCTTC	CASSADELGGGYTF	TRBJ1-2	TRBV7-6	few	.
TGCAGTGCTAGAGGGCGCAGGGCGTACACCATATATTTT	CSARGRRAYTIYF	TRBJ1-3	TRBV20-1	.	.
TGTGCCAGCAGTTTATGGAGGACAGTGAACACTGAAGCTTTCTTT	CASSLWRTVNTEAFF	TRBJ1-1	TRBV28	.	.
TGTGCCAGCAGTAGCGGGAGCTCCTACAATGAGCAGTTCTTC	CASSSGSSYNEQFF	TRBJ2-1	TRBV6-2/TRBV6-3	.	TRBD2
TGTGCCAGCAGTTACTCGTGGATGAACACCGGGGAGCTGTTTTTT	CASSYSWMNTGELFF	TRBJ2-2	TRBV6-5	.	.
TGTGCCAGCAGCTTGGACAGGGTCTATGGCTACACCTTC	CASSLDRVYGYTF	TRBJ1-2	TRBV7-9	.	TRBD1
TGCGCCAGCAGCTTGCTCGGCGGCAATTCACCCCTCCACTTT	CASSLLGGNSPLHF	TRBJ1-6	TRBV5-1	.	.
TGTGCCAGCAGTATCAGGGGGCGGCACAATCAGCCCCAGCATTTT	CASSIRGRHNQPQHF	TRBJ1-5	TRBV12-3/TRBV12-4	.	TRBD1
TGTGCCAGCAGCTCCGGTCAGGGGTTCGGGTCCGTCTCTGAGACCCAGTACTTC	CASSSGQGFGSVSETQYF	TRBJ2-5	TRBV7-9	few	.
TGCAGTGCTAGAGAGACTAGCGGTCTACGGGGGCAGTACTTC	CSARETSGLRGQYF	TRBJ2-7	TRBV20-1	.	TRBD2
TGCAGTGCAACAGGGACAGTTAGCAATCAGCCCCAGCATTTT	CSATGTVSNQPQHF	TRBJ1-5	TRBV20-1	medium-sized	TRBD1
TGTGCCAGCAGTTACCCACTAGCGGGAGCCAACAATGAGCAGTTCTTC	CASSYPLAGANNEQFF	TRBJ2-1	TRBV28	.	TRBD2
TGTGCCAGCAGCACGAATAGGGCTGGTGAAGCTTTCTTT	CASSTNRAGEAFF	TRBJ1-1	TRBV7-3	.	.
TGTGCCAGTAGTACGAGGGGTCCCGACGGTTCAGCTTTCTTT	CASSTRGPDGSAFF	TRBJ1-1	TRBV19	.	.
TGTGCCAGCAGTGAATACCCCGCTAATTTAAACTATGGCTACACCTTC	CASSEYPANLNYGYTF	TRBJ1-2	TRBV6-1	.	.
TGCAGTGCTAGAAGAGGTGGGACTAGCGGGGGCACCGGGGAGCTGTTTTTT	CSARRGGTSGGTGELFF	TRBJ2-2	TRBV20-1	.	TRBD2
TGTGCCAGCAGCTTCGGGAACACTGAAGCTTTCTTT	CASSFGNTEAFF	TRBJ1-1	TRBV7-2	.	.
TGCAGTGCTAGAGGAGGGCGGAATGAGCAGTTCTTC	CSARGGRNEQFF	TRBJ2-1	TRBV20-1	.	.